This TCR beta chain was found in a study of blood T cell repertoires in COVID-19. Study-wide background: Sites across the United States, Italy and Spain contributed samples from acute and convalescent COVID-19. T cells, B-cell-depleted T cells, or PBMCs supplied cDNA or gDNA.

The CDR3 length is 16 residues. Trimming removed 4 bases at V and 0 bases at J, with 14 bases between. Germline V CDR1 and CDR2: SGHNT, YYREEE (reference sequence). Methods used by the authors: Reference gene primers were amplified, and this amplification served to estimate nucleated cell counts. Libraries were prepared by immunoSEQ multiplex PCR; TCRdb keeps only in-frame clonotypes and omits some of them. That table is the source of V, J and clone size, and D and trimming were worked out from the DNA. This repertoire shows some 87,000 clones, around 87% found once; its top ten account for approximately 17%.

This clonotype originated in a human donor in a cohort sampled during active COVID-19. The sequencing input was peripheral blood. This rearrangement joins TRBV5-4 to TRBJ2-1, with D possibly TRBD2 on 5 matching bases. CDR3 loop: CASSLGESRSYNEQFF. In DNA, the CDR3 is TGTGCCAGCAGCCTCGGGGAGTCTCGCTCCTACAATGAGCAGTTCTTC.